This entry lists 22 T cell receptor beta chains sequenced from one sample in a study of blood T cells in healthy people across ages. The use of a sample-barcoded 5' primer and a J-beta primer mix characterized a second PCR of roughly 6 to 11 cycles. TCRdb re-called the 5' RACE reads through MiXCR, storing one row per CDR3 protein. The table records around 1,900,000 distinct CDR3 sequences, about two fifths of them present only once. Sample: blood. These receptors were obtained from a human donor in good health.

The V and J genes are TRBV7-8 and TRBJ2-4; D remains unclear. V lost 3 bases to trimming and J lost 3 bases, with 6 bases between them. The CDR3 runs 13 residues. Germline V gives CDR1 SGHVS, CDR2 FQNEAQ. CDR3 in DNA: TGTGCCAGCAGCTTTACAGTCAAAAACATTCAGTACTTC. The encoded protein is CASSFTVKNIQYF.

This clonotype showed up just once. The V and J genes are TRBV20-1 and TRBJ2-6; 7 nucleotides agree with TRBD1. This CDR3 contains 15 residues. V was clipped by 6 bases and J by 6 bases; unmatched bases: 11. The germline CDR1 and CDR2 sequences are DFQATT and SNEGSKA (reference sequence). DNA of the CDR3: TGCAGTGCCGTCCAGAGGGGGCCTGTGGCCAACGTCCTGACTTTC. Its protein is CSAVQRGPVANVLTF.

The chain uses TRBV20-1 and TRBJ2-3; D gene unclear. Per the germline V gene, CDR1 is DFQATT and CDR2 is SNEGSKA (reference sequence). The ends were cut back, 3 bases at V and 3 bases at J, with 13 bases in the middle. The CDR3 consists of 14 residues. The CDR3: CSARGPTTTDTQYF. DNA of the CDR3: TGCAGTGCTAGGGGCCCTACGACGACAGATACGCAGTATTTT.

A single count supports this clonotype. The V and J genes are TRBV27 and TRBJ1-1, with TRBD1 matching over 10 bases. The CDR3 sequence is 14 residues long. V shed 5 bases, J shed 4 bases, and the junction held 4 bases outside the gene matches. Germline values: CDR1 MNHEY, CDR2 SMNVEV (reference sequence). The CDR3 region has the DNA TGTGCCAGCAGTACGACAGGGGGCTTCACTGAAGCTTTCTTT. Translating gives CASSTTGGFTEAFF.

The rearrangement links TRBV5-1 to TRBJ1-2; 12 bases are a match to TRBD1. Germline CDR1 is SGHRS and CDR2 is YFSETQ. The CDR3 runs 15 residues. V shed 4 bases, J shed 8 bases, and the junction held 9 bases outside the gene matches. The CDR3 loop is CASSLPGQGAEGYTF. The DNA for the CDR3 is TGCGCCAGCAGCCTGCCGGGACAGGGGGCGGAGGGCTACACCTTC.

This clonotype showed up many times. The rearrangement joins TRBV28 to TRBJ1-2; D is ambiguous. CDR3 length equals 13 residues. V was cut by 6 bases and J by 1 base, with 9 bases left in between. Germline V gene sequence: CDR1 MDHEN, CDR2 SYDVKM. The CDR3 reads CASRPGFNYGYTF. The CDR3, as DNA: TGTGCCAGCAGACCGGGGTTTAACTATGGCTACACCTTC.

V is TRBV25-1 and J is TRBJ2-5; 8 nucleotides align to TRBD2. This CDR3 is 14 amino acids long. With 6 bases clipped from V and 5 bases from J, the junction kept 8 bases outside the gene matches. Germline V gives CDR1 MGHDK, CDR2 SYGVNS. CDR3 sequence reads: CASRRGGPWETQYF. The CDR3 coding sequence is TGTGCCAGCAGACGGGGGGGCCCTTGGGAGACCCAGTACTTC.

The chain recombines TRBV20-1 with TRBJ2-1; 8 nucleotides line up with TRBD1. The CDR3 covers 12 residues. Germline-derived CDR1 and CDR2 are DFQATT and SNEGSKA (reference sequence). For the CDR3, the DNA is TGCAGGGCTGCGGACAGGGTCAATGAGCAGTTCTTC. Protein product: CRAADRVNEQFF.

This clonotype occurred a few times. The chain couples TRBV4-3 to TRBJ2-3; no clear D gene. Germline V gene data show CDR1 as LGHNA and CDR2 as YSLEER. The length of the CDR3 is 17 residues. V was shortened by 1 base and J by 3 bases, with 17 bases between the two germline ends. Here the CDR3 reads CASSQVPVDGVTDTQYF. CDR3 DNA: TGCGCCAGCAGCCAAGTCCCCGTGGATGGGGTTACAGATACGCAGTATTTT.

This clonotype was seen a few times. The chain uses TRBV7-2 and TRBJ2-3; D gene uncertain. CDR3 length: 16 residues. V lost 0 bases and J lost 5, with 15 bases in between. The germline gives CDR1 SGHTA, CDR2 FQGNSA. This CDR3 reads CASSLARLLSGDTQYF. The CDR3 region has the DNA TGTGCCAGCAGCTTAGCCAGACTCCTATCCGGAGATACGCAGTATTTT.

The V call is TRBV30, the J call TRBJ2-5, with 8 positions matching TRBD1. Germline trimming cut 3 bases from V and 6 bases from J; bases unmatched to any gene: 6. The CDR3 is made up of 13 amino acids. Germline V lookup: CDR1 GTSNPN, CDR2 SVGIG (reference sequence). The CDR3 sequence is CAWRAGQVQTQYF. In DNA, the CDR3 is TGTGCCTGGAGGGCGGGACAGGTCCAGACCCAGTACTTC.

The J gene is TRBJ2-5, the V gene TRBV28, with 11 bases matching TRBD2. The DNA matches TRBJ2-7 better at its end, which makes the J call doubtful. CDR1 is MDHEN, CDR2 SYDVKM, per germline. The length of the CDR3 is 18 residues. The CDR3 reads CASSSTLLLAGGMDEQYF. The DNA for the CDR3 is TGTGCCAGCAGTTCGACACTACTTCTAGCGGGGGGTATGGACGAGCAGTACTTC.

CDR3 residues: CATARTGAEQYF. CDR3 in DNA: TGTGCCACCGCACGGACAGGGGCCGAGCAGTACTTC. This chain links TRBV28 with TRBJ2-7, with 9 bases aligning to TRBD1. The germline V gene has CDR1 MDHEN and CDR2 SYDVKM. The CDR3 runs to 12 residues. Trimming cost V 10 bases and J 6 bases; bases outside gene matches: 7.

In its sample, this clonotype was seen a few times. The chain links TRBV5-1 to TRBJ2-3, with D unclear. This CDR3 is built from 14 residues. The germline gives CDR1 SGHRS, CDR2 YFSETQ. V was clipped by 5 bases and J by 0 bases, with 10 bases between them. CDR3 sequence reads: CASSPDGSTDTQYF. The CDR3 DNA reads as TGCGCCAGCAGTCCCGACGGAAGCACAGATACGCAGTATTTT.

The chain combines TRBV7-8 with TRBJ1-1, with D unresolved. CDR3 size: 16 residues. V was clipped by 2 bases and J by 4 bases, with 17 bases between them. Germline V gene data show CDR1 as SGHVS and CDR2 as FQNEAQ. The CDR3 here is CASSLLMSRGSTEAFF. As DNA, the CDR3 is TGTGCCAGCAGCTTACTTATGTCTCGAGGGTCCACTGAAGCTTTCTTT.

A few counts support this clonotype. This chain connects TRBV30 to TRBJ1-6; D gene ambiguous. Trimming shortened V by 3 bases and J by 7 bases, and 13 bases separated the two germline ends. In germline, CDR1 is GTSNPN, CDR2 SVGIG (reference sequence). The CDR3 length is 14 residues. The CDR3 coding sequence is TGTGCCTGGAGCCATCACGGATTAAATTCACCCCTCCACTTT. Translated: CAWSHHGLNSPLHF.

The gene calls are TRBV7-2 and TRBJ2-5; 10 nucleotides align to TRBD1. Germline loops: CDR1 SGHTA, CDR2 FQGNSA. This CDR3 contains 14 residues. V lost 5 bases to trimming and J lost 5 bases; unmatched junction nucleotides: 5. The chain's CDR3 is CASSRQGALETQYF. DNA for the CDR3: TGTGCCAGCAGCCGACAGGGGGCTCTGGAGACCCAGTACTTC.

This clonotype turned up a few times. The V and J genes are TRBV29-1 and TRBJ1-6; 7 bases line up with TRBD1. CDR3 size: 13 residues. Germline V CDR1 and CDR2: SQVTM, ANQGSEA. The J segment lost 9 bases and the V segment lost 6 bases, leaving 8 bases of the junction unmatched. Written as DNA, the CDR3 is TGCAGCGTGGAACAGGGGCCCGTTTCACCCCTCCACTTT. This codes for CSVEQGPVSPLHF.

This clonotype was picked up a small number of times. The V gene is TRBV12-3 or TRBV12-4, the J gene TRBJ2-3, with D possibly TRBD1 on 6 matching bases. The CDR3 is 15 residues long. V was shortened by 7 bases and J by 0 bases, with 14 bases between the two germline ends. The CDR3 bases are TGTGCCAGCACTTCGACAGGACTTAGCACAGATACGCAGTATTTT. Its protein product is CASTSTGLSTDTQYF.

The chain recombines TRBV5-1 with TRBJ1-2; D call uncertain. The CDR3 is made up of 14 amino acids. Per germline, CDR1 SGHRS and CDR2 YFSETQ. V gave up 2 bases and J gave up 3 bases, with 11 bases separating them. The CDR3, as DNA: TGCGCCAGCAGCTTAGCCTTCTTGGACTATGGCTACACCTTC. This codes for CASSLAFLDYGYTF.

This rearrangement joins TRBV4-3 to TRBJ2-2; D not certain. V was shortened by 0 bases and J by 7 bases, with 6 bases between the two germline ends. The CDR3 covers 13 residues. Germline CDR1 is LGHNA and CDR2 is YSLEER. The CDR3 spells CASSQDRHGELFF. The CDR3 coding sequence is TGCGCCAGCAGCCAAGATCGGCACGGGGAGCTGTTTTTT.

This clonotype was detected a few times. The V call is TRBV7-2, the J call TRBJ2-7; D is uncertain. The germline gives CDR1 SGHTA, CDR2 FQGNSA. Deletions cut 7 bases from V and 3 bases from J, with 13 bases between. The CDR3 has 13 amino acids. As DNA, the CDR3 is TGTGCCAGCACCTCCTTCGTATACTACGAGCAGTACTTC. It specifies CASTSFVYYEQYF. Full variable domain (remainder filled in from reference TRBV7-2 and TRBJ2-7): GAGVSQSPSNKVTEKGKDVELRCDPISGHTALYWYRQSLGQGLEFLIYFQGNSAPDKSGLPSDRFSAERTGGSVSTLTIQRTQQEDSAVYLCASTSFVYYEQYFGPGTRLTVT.